The 7 T cell receptor beta chains below all came from one sample that was sequenced in a study of shared clonotypes between healthy human individuals. Repertoires were generated with immunoSEQ multiplex PCR, while TCRdb's copy carries only in-frame clones and drops some. The sample holds some 630,000 clones; around 72% are singletons and the top ten take approximately 1.8%. The sample comprised memory CD4+ T cells sorted from blood. Subset described: CD45RA-negative fraction. The receptors shown here come from a woman aged 25-40 years in good health.

The chain carries TRBV11-2 and TRBJ2-1; D unclear. The CDR3 extends over 14 amino acids. Trimming pared 0 bases from V and 7 bases from J, leaving 10 bases between. The V gene's germline CDR1 is SGHAT and CDR2 FQNNGV. The CDR3 loop is CASSLDQVSNEQFF. The CDR3 DNA reads TGTGCCAGCAGCTTAGATCAGGTGTCAAATGAGCAGTTCTTC.

V usage is TRBV5-1 and J usage is TRBJ1-3; tentative D call: TRBD1 (5 bases). V was cut by 7 bases and J by 3 bases, with 14 bases left in between. The CDR3 covers 14 residues. Germline assignment: CDR1 SGHRS and CDR2 YFSETQ. The CDR3 reads CASYPGTDGNTIYF. The CDR3 nucleotides are TGCGCCAGCTACCCCGGGACTGATGGAAACACCATATATTTT.

This clone was picked up many times. The chain employs TRBV11-2 and TRBJ1-5; possibly TRBD1 for D (5 bases). The CDR3 spans 15 residues. Germline V gives CDR1 SGHAT, CDR2 FQNNGV. The V and J ends lost 5 bases and 1 base respectively, with 12 bases between them. For the CDR3, the DNA is TGTGCCAGCAGCGGCGCCGGGGGGAGCAATCAGCCCCAGCATTTT. It codes for CASSGAGGSNQPQHF.

The chain links TRBV28 to TRBJ2-1, with no clear D. The CDR3 contains 14 residues. V gave up 7 bases and J gave up 4 bases, with 14 bases separating them. Per germline, CDR1 MDHEN and CDR2 SYDVKM. CDR3 in DNA: TGTGCCAGCACTCTAGACCTTATTTACAATGAGCAGTTCTTC. Residues: CASTLDLIYNEQFF.

The genes are TRBV28 and TRBJ2-2; D is uncertain. Germline V gene data show CDR1 as MDHEN and CDR2 as SYDVKM. The V gene lost 11 bases and the J gene lost 8 bases, with 12 bases spanning the gap. The CDR3 extends over 11 amino acids. The CDR3 DNA reads TGTGCCTCCCGTGAGCGAGGGGAGCTGTTTTTT. This gives the protein CASRERGELFF.

The rearrangement links TRBV28 to TRBJ2-7, with TRBD2 matching 8 bases. V trimming: 10 bases; J trimming: 2 bases; junction bases outside the gene matches: 7. This CDR3 region has 13 residues. CDR1 and CDR2 (germline): MDHEN, SYDVKM. The CDR3 region has the DNA TGTGCCACCACGACGGGAGGGCCCTACGAGCAGTACTTC. Residues: CATTTGGPYEQYF.

V is TRBV27 and J is TRBJ1-4; D remains unclear. The CDR3 loop spans 15 amino acids. Germline CDR1 is MNHEY and CDR2 is SMNVEV (reference sequence). The V gene lost 3 bases and the J gene lost 3 bases, with 11 bases spanning the gap. The CDR3: CASSFDRPPNEKLFF. Written as DNA, the CDR3 is TGTGCCAGCAGTTTTGACCGGCCACCTAATGAAAAACTGTTTTTT.